Each of the 10 T cell receptor beta chains below was sequenced from the same sample in a study of CD8 T cells in Susac syndrome. cDNA came from roughly 0.5 to 1 ug RNA primed by random hexamers. Each CDR3 protein gets one entry after TCRdb re-called the immunoSEQ multiplex PCR reads with MiXCR. Of 200,000 or so distinct CDR3 sequences in the sample, 90% to 95% were seen once. The source material was CD4+ T cells from PBMCs. These receptors were collected from a human donor with multiple sclerosis.

The sample holds one count of this clonotype. CDR3 region: CASSRQGDSNEQFF. CDR3 nucleotides: TGCGCCAGCAGCCGACAGGGAGATAGCAATGAGCAGTTCTTC. The chain uses TRBV5-1 and TRBJ2-1; 7 nucleotides line up with TRBD1. Unmatched junction bases numbered 7, after V lost 4 bases and J lost 6 bases. CDR1 and CDR2 from the germline V gene are SGHRS and YFSETQ. The CDR3 totals 14 residues.

This sequence joins TRBV29-1 and TRBJ2-7; possible D gene TRBD2, 7 bases. The germline V gene encodes CDR1 SQVTM and CDR2 ANQGSEA. Trimming removed 7 bases from V and 5 bases from J, with 24 bases in between. CDR3 length: 15 residues. CDR3 loop: CSASGAGDNVDEQYF. The CDR3 DNA reads as TGCAGCGCCAGCGGGGCAGGGGATAACGTGGACGAGCAGTACTTC.

This chain joins TRBV20-1 and TRBJ1-5; 10 bases line up with TRBD1. The J segment lost 2 bases and the V segment lost 6 bases, leaving 7 bases of the junction unmatched. This CDR3 contains 15 residues. From germline, CDR1 is DFQATT and CDR2 SNEGSKA (reference sequence). CDR3 nucleotides: TGCAGTGCCCTGGACAGGGGGGCCGGCAATCAGCCCCAGCATTTT. Encoded protein: CSALDRGAGNQPQHF.

J is TRBJ2-2 and V is TRBV11-2, with a weak D call TRBD2 (5 bases). CDR1 and CDR2 from the germline V gene are SGHAT and FQNNGV. The CDR3 is made up of 11 amino acids. The ends were cut back, 8 bases at V and 6 bases at J, with 7 bases in the middle. CDR3 amino acids: CASSGAGELFF. Written as DNA, the CDR3 is TGTGCCAGCTCCGGGGCCGGGGAGCTGTTTTTT.

This chain uses TRBV5-1 with TRBJ2-3, with TRBD1 matching 8 bases. Trimming at V came to 4 bases and at J to 9 bases, leaving 16 bases not matched to a gene. The CDR3 length is 16 residues. The germline V gene has CDR1 SGHRS and CDR2 YFSETQ. CDR3 in amino acids: CASSPDRESSWETQYF. The DNA of the CDR3 is TGCGCCAGCAGCCCGGACAGGGAATCTTCTTGGGAGACGCAGTATTTT.

This chain links TRBV2 with TRBJ1-1; TRBD1 might be the D (6 bases). The CDR3 runs to 15 residues. The germline V gene encodes CDR1 SNHLY and CDR2 FYNNEI. Trimming removed 6 bases from V and 1 base from J, with 15 bases in between. The CDR3 protein is CASRLQWTENTEAFF. As DNA, the CDR3 is TGTGCCAGCAGATTGCAATGGACAGAGAACACTGAAGCTTTCTTT.

The chain joins TRBV5-6 to TRBJ2-7; tentative D call: TRBD1 (6 bases). Germline V CDR1 and CDR2: SGHDT, YYEEEE. The CDR3 sequence is 17 residues long. V dropped 0 bases and J dropped 1 base, with 17 bases sitting between them. CDR3 nucleotides: TGTGCCAGCAGCTTGGGAAACAGGGTAAACCCATCCTACGAGCAGTACTTC. It specifies CASSLGNRVNPSYEQYF.

This clonotype was counted once. CDR3 in DNA: TGTGCCAGCAGCTTAGCGGGAGTTCGGGATACGCAGTATTTT. Protein product: CASSLAGVRDTQYF. The chain employs TRBV3-1 and TRBJ2-3, with 9 bases aligning to TRBD2. In germline, CDR1 is LGHDT, CDR2 YNNKEL (reference sequence). The junction had 6 bases not matched to a gene; V was cut back by 5 bases and J by 6 bases. This CDR3 is built from 14 residues.

V usage is TRBV27 and J usage is TRBJ2-3; 12 nucleotides line up with TRBD2. Germline-derived CDR1 and CDR2 are MNHEY and SMNVEV (reference sequence). CDR3 length: 18 amino acids. The V and J ends lost 6 bases and 2 bases, in that order; junction bases with no gene match: 12. For the CDR3, the DNA is TGTGCCAGCAGCTCTCAAAGGACTAGCGGGGTATACACAGATACGCAGTATTTT. This encodes CASSSQRTSGVYTDTQYF.

The V call is TRBV29-1, the J call TRBJ1-2; D call uncertain. Trimming pared 7 bases from V and 2 bases from J, leaving 8 bases between. The germline V gene encodes CDR1 SQVTM and CDR2 ANQGSEA. CDR3 size: 11 residues. CDR3: CSAGENYGYTF. CDR3 nucleotide sequence: TGCAGCGCTGGGGAGAACTATGGCTACACCTTC.